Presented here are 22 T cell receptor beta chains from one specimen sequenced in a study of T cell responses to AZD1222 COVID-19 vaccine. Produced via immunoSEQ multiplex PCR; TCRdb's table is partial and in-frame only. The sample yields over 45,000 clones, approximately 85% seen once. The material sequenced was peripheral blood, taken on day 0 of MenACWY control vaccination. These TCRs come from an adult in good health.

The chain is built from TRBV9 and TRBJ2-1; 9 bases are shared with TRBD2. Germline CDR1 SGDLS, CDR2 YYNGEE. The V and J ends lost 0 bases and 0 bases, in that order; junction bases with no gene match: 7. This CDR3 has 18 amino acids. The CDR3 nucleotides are TGTGCCAGCAGCGTAGCGGGGTCTAGCGGGATCTCCTACAATGAGCAGTTCTTC. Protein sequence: CASSVAGSSGISYNEQFF.

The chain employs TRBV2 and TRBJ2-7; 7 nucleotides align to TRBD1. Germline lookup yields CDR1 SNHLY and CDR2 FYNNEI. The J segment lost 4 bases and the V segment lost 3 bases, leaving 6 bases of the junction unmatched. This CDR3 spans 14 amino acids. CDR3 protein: CASSELPGQYEQYF. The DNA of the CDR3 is TGTGCCAGCAGTGAGTTACCGGGACAGTACGAGCAGTACTTC.

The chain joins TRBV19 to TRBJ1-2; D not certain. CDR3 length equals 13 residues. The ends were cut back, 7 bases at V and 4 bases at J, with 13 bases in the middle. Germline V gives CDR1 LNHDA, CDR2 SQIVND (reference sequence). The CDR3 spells CASTGQRPYGYTF. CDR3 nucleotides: TGTGCCAGTACGGGTCAGAGACCCTATGGCTACACCTTC.

The CDR3 DNA follows: TGTGCCAGCAGCTTAGCCCCCTGGCGCGGGAGGGCTTACGAGCAGTACTTC. Translation gives CASSLAPWRGRAYEQYF. This sequence joins TRBV7-9 and TRBJ2-7; 9 bases are shared with TRBD2. The CDR3 totals 17 residues. Germline V gives CDR1 SEHNR, CDR2 FQNEAQ (reference sequence). After removal of 0 bases from V and 4 bases from J, the junction contained 10 bases not matched to a gene.

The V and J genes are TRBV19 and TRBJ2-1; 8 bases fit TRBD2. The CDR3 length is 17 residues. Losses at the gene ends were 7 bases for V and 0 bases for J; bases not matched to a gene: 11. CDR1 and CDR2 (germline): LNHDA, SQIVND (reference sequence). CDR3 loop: CASTRNREGGSYNEQFF. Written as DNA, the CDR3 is TGTGCCAGTACCCGGAATCGGGAGGGAGGCTCCTACAATGAGCAGTTCTTC.

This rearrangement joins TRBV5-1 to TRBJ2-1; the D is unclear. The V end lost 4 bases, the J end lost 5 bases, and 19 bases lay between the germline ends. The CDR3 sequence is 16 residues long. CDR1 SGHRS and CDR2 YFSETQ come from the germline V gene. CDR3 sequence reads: CASSTRATRLNNEQFF. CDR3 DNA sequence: TGCGCCAGCAGCACCCGGGCCACCCGCCTTAACAATGAGCAGTTCTTC.

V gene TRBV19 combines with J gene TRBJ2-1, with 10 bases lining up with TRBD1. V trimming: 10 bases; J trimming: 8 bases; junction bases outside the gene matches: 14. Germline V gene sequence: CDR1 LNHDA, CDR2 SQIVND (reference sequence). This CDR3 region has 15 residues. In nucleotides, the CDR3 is TGTGCCACCTCAACTCCGGGACAGGGGAAGGATGAGCAGTTCTTC. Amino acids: CATSTPGQGKDEQFF.

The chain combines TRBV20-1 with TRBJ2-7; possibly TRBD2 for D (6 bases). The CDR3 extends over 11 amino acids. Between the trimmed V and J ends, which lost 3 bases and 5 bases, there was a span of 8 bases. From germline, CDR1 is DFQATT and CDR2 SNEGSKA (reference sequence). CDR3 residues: CSASGGNEQYF. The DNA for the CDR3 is TGCAGTGCTAGTGGGGGGAACGAGCAGTACTTC.

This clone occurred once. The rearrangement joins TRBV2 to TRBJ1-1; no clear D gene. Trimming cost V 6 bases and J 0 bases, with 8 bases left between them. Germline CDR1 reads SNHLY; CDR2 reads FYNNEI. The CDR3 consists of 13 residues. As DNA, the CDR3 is TGTGCCAGCAGGGGAGAAATGAACACTGAAGCTTTCTTT. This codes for CASRGEMNTEAFF.

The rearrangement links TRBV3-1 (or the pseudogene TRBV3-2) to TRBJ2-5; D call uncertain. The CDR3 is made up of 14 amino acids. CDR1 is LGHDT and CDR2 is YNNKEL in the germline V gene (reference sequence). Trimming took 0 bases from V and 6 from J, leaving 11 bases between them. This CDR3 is CASSQDAVAQTQYF. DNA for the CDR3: TGTGCCAGCAGCCAAGATGCAGTGGCGCAGACCCAGTACTTC.

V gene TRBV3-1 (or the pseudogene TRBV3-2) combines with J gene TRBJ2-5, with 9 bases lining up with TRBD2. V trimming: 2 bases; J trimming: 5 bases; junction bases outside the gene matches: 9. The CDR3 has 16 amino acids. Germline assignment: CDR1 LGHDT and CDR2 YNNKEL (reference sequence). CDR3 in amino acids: CASSQNQAGGRETQYF. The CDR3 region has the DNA TGTGCCAGCAGCCAAAACCAAGCGGGAGGACGCGAGACCCAGTACTTC.

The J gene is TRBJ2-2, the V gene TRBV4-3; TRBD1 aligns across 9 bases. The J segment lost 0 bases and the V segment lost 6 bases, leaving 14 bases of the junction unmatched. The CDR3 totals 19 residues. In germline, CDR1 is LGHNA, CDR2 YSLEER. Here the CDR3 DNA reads TGCGCCAGCAGTAAGCCACCCGGGACAGGGATGGCGAACACCGGGGAGCTGTTTTTT. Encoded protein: CASSKPPGTGMANTGELFF.

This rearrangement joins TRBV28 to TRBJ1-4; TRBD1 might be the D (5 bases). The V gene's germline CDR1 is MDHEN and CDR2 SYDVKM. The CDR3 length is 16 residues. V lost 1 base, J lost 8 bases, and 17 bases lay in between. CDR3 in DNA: TGTGCCAGCAGTTTATTCGGGACTTATGTCCCCGAAAAACTGTTTTTT. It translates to CASSLFGTYVPEKLFF.

CDR3 amino acids: CASKQTASGRIGELFF. The CDR3 bases are TGTGCCAGCAAACAAACCGCTAGCGGGAGAATAGGGGAGCTGTTTTTT. V usage is TRBV11-2 and J usage is TRBJ2-2; 10 bases line up with TRBD2. The CDR3 is 16 residues long. V lost 7 bases, J lost 8 bases, and 13 bases stayed unmatched. Looked up from germline, CDR1 is SGHAT and CDR2 is FQNNGV.

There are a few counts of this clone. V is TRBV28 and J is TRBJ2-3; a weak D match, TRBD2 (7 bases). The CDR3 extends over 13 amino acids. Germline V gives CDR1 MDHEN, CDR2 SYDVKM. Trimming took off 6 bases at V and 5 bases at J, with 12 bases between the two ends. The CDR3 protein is CASREGGRDTQYF. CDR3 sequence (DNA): TGTGCCAGCAGGGAGGGGGGGCGAGATACGCAGTATTTT. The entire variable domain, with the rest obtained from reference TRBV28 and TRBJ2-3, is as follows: DVKVTQSSRYLVKRTGEKVFLECVQDMDHENMFWYRQDPGLGLRLIYFSYDVKMKEKGDIPEGYSVSREKKERFSLILESASTNQTSMYLCASREGGRDTQYFGPGTRLTVL.

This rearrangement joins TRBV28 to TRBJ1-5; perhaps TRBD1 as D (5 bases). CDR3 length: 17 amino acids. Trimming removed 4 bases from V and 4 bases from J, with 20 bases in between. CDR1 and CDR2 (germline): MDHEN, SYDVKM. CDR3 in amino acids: CASSWGKNSGGNQPQHF. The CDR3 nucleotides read TGTGCCAGCAGTTGGGGGAAAAACAGCGGAGGGAATCAGCCCCAGCATTTT.

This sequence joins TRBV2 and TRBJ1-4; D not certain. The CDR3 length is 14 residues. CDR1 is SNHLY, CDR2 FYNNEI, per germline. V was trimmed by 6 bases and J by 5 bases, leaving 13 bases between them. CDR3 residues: CASSAGGGNEKLFF. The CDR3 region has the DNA TGTGCCAGCAGCGCCGGCGGAGGAAATGAAAAACTGTTTTTT.

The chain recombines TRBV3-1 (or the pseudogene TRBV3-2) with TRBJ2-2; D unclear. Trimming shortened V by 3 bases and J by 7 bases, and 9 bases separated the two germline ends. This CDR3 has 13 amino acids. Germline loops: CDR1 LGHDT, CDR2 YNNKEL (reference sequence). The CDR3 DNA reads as TGTGCCAGCAGCCACCCTTTAGTCGGGGAGCTGTTTTTT. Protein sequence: CASSHPLVGELFF.

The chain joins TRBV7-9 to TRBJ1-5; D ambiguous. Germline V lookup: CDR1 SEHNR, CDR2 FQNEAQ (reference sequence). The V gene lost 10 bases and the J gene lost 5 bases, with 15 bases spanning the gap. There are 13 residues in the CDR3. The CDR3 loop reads CATRALSDQPQHF. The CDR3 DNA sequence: TGTGCCACCCGAGCTCTGTCCGATCAGCCCCAGCATTTT.

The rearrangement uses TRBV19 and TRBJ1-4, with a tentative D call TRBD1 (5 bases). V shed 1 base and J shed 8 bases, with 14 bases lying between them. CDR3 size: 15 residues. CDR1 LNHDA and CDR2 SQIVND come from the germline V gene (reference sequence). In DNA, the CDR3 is TGTGCCAGTAGTATAGGCCGGGGGGTCGGCGAAAAACTGTTTTTT. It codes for CASSIGRGVGEKLFF.

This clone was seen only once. CDR3 loop: CASSEGVWADTQYF. The CDR3 DNA reads TGTGCCAGTAGTGAAGGGGTCTGGGCAGATACGCAGTATTTT. The chain carries TRBV19 and TRBJ2-3, with a weak D call TRBD1 (5 bases). Looked up from germline, CDR1 is LNHDA and CDR2 is SQIVND (reference sequence). The CDR3 loop spans 14 amino acids. V was shortened by 5 bases and J by 4 bases, with 13 bases between the two germline ends.

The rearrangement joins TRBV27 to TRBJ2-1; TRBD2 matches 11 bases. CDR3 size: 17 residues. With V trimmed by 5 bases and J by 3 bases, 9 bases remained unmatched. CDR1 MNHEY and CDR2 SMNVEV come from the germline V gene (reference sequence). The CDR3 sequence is CASSSRLAGNVYNEQFF. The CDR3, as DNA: TGTGCCAGCAGTAGCCGACTAGCGGGAAATGTCTACAATGAGCAGTTCTTC.